This TCR beta chain comes out of a study of high-grade serous ovarian cancer treatment subgroups. The repertoire was sequenced with immunoSEQ multiplex PCR; TCRdb's copy has only in-frame clones and lacks some. This sample has roughly 10,000 clones, with roughly four fifths found just once. Tumor samples were obtained before definitive surgery or chemotherapy. Germline V gene lookup returns CDR1 SGHAT and CDR2 FQNNGV. Between the trimmed V and J ends, which lost 1 base and 3 bases, there was a span of 15 bases. This CDR3 has 16 residues. The chain employs TRBV11-2 and TRBJ2-5; D uncertain. This TCR was sampled from a human donor with high-grade serous ovarian cancer. The sample taken for sequencing was tumor tissue. CDR3 coding DNA: TGTGCCAGCAGCTTAGTGGCAGGCTTGGCCAAAGAGACCCAGTACTTC. As protein: CASSLVAGLAKETQYF.